This T cell receptor (beta chain) was recorded in a study of T-cell memory formation after mild COVID-19. Study results and limitations: Later expanders leaned CD4+, whereas day 15 to 85 contracting clones were balanced CD4/CD8. Specificity for SARS-CoV-2 was not confirmed among the second-wave clones peaking on day 37. CD4+ contracting clones were found mainly in CM and EM, and CD8+ ones in EMRA. The pre-infection memory compartment contained some responding clones, suggesting cross-reactive memory joined.

This clonotype was seen a few times. Its target is not known. V dropped 2 bases and J dropped 4 bases, with 7 bases sitting between them. The CDR3 is 12 amino acids. CDR1 and CDR2 (germline): SGHRS, YFSETQ. TCRdb passed the 5' RACE reads through MiXCR, listing each CDR3 protein once. The profile shows hundreds of thousands of distinct CDR3 sequences, approximately 18% of them singletons. The chain couples TRBV5-1 to TRBJ2-7; D remains unclear. The origin of this receptor is an adult woman who had mild COVID-19 (a few samples of this study predate the infection). Cell type and time point are not known. The specimen sequenced was PBMCs or a T cell subset sorted from them (not recorded which). As DNA, the CDR3 is TGCGCCAGCAGCTTCAGCGCGTACGAGCAGTACTTC. Protein product: CASSFSAYEQYF.